One sample yielded the 22 T cell receptor beta chains listed below, sequenced in a study of blood T cells in healthy people across ages. Primed by a sample-barcoded 5' primer and a J-beta primer mix, a second PCR proceeded for roughly 6 to 12 cycles. Each CDR3 protein gets one entry after TCRdb re-called the 5' RACE reads with MiXCR. The repertoire holds about 730,000 distinct CDR3 sequences, with about 42% as singletons. The sample taken for sequencing was blood. These receptors all stem from a woman between 55 and 75 years old in good health.

The chain uses TRBV7-2 and TRBJ2-7, with 9 bases fitting TRBD2. The CDR3 runs 16 residues. CDR1 and CDR2 (germline): SGHTA, FQGNSA. V was clipped by 1 base and J by 2 bases; unmatched bases: 6. In DNA, the CDR3 is TGTGCCAGCAGCTTAGGGGGTAGCGGGAGCCCCTACGAGCAGTACTTC. It encodes CASSLGGSGSPYEQYF.

The V call is TRBV7-8, the J call TRBJ2-7; D possibly corresponds to TRBD1 (5 bases). CDR1 and CDR2 (germline): SGHVS, FQNEAQ. The CDR3 is 15 residues long. V gave up 1 base and J gave up 2 bases, with 12 bases separating them. This chain's CDR3 is CASSLEATVPYEQYF. The CDR3 DNA sequence: TGTGCCAGCAGCTTAGAGGCGACAGTACCCTACGAGCAGTACTTC.

This clonotype was detected a few times. This rearrangement joins TRBV7-9 to TRBJ1-5; TRBD1 might be the D (5 bases). The CDR3 spans 15 residues. Germline V gives CDR1 SEHNR, CDR2 FQNEAQ (reference sequence). V lost 5 bases to trimming and J lost 4 bases, with 15 bases between them. The CDR3 nucleotides read TGTGCCAGCAGCCGTGGGACGGCCTTAAATCAGCCCCAGCATTTT. Its translation: CASSRGTALNQPQHF.

The V gene is TRBV6-5, the J gene TRBJ1-2; 7 bases agree with TRBD1. With V trimmed by 6 bases and J by 4 bases, 8 bases remained unmatched. The CDR3 sequence is 14 residues long. Germline V gene sequence: CDR1 MNHEY, CDR2 SVGAGI. The CDR3 spells CASSKQGSPYGYTF. The CDR3 DNA sequence: TGTGCCAGCAGCAAACAGGGGTCCCCCTATGGCTACACCTTC.

This clonotype showed up just a few times. CDR3: CSVPTEYQETQYF. The CDR3 nucleotides are TGCAGTGTTCCGACAGAATACCAAGAGACCCAGTACTTC. V is TRBV20-1 and J is TRBJ2-5, with a weak D call TRBD1 (5 bases). Germline CDR1 is DFQATT and CDR2 is SNEGSKA (reference sequence). The ends were cut back, 7 bases at V and 0 bases at J, with 12 bases in the middle. This CDR3 is 13 amino acids long.

This clonotype appeared once. The chain couples TRBV20-1 to TRBJ2-5, with TRBD2 matching 10 bases. After removal of 5 bases from V and 11 bases from J, the junction contained 14 bases not matched to a gene. The CDR3 sequence is 14 residues long. Germline loops: CDR1 DFQATT, CDR2 SNEGSKA (reference sequence). The CDR3 reads CSAGFLAGENGQYF. The CDR3 coding sequence is TGCAGTGCTGGCTTTCTAGCGGGAGAGAACGGGCAGTACTTC.

This clonotype has more than one count but fewer than ten. The genes are TRBV12-3 or TRBV12-4 and TRBJ2-7; 7 nucleotides line up with TRBD2. V lost 1 base and J lost 3; bases outside the gene matches: 3. The CDR3 runs to 14 residues. The CDR3 DNA reads TGTGCCAGCAGTTTAGGCAGGGAGGGCTACGAGCAGTACTTC. Its translation is CASSLGREGYEQYF.

The genes are TRBV29-1 and TRBJ2-1; 7 bases line up with TRBD2. The J segment lost 4 bases and the V segment lost 4 bases, leaving 7 bases of the junction unmatched. Germline assignment: CDR1 SQVTM and CDR2 ANQGSEA. CDR3 length: 14 amino acids. The CDR3 DNA is TGCAGCGTTGTACGAGCGGGGCGGTACAATGAGCAGTTCTTC. This translates into CSVVRAGRYNEQFF.

This clonotype showed up just a few times. J is TRBJ1-5 and V is TRBV12-3 or TRBV12-4, with unresolved D. Deletions cut 6 bases from V and 2 bases from J, with 11 bases between. The CDR3 contains 14 residues. CDR3 in DNA: TGTGCCAGCAGGAAACTCGGCGGCAATCAGCCCCAGCATTTT. Translating it yields CASRKLGGNQPQHF.

This clonotype has a handful of counts. This sequence joins TRBV6-5 and TRBJ1-1; 7 bases line up with TRBD1. The CDR3 is 15 residues long. The germline V gene encodes CDR1 MNHEY and CDR2 SVGAGI. V shed 6 bases and J 4 bases; nucleotides not matched to a gene: 11. The CDR3 DNA follows: TGTGCCAGCAGGGCGGGAACAGGGGCCATCACTGAAGCTTTCTTT. It encodes CASRAGTGAITEAFF.

In this sample, this clonotype turned up many times. The chain uses TRBV5-1 and TRBJ2-7; 11 positions match TRBD1. Germline values: CDR1 SGHRS, CDR2 YFSETQ. This CDR3 region has 13 residues. Losses at the gene ends were 7 bases for V and 5 bases for J; bases not matched to a gene: 5. CDR3: CASRPGQGDEQYF. The CDR3 DNA sequence: TGCGCCAGCCGACCGGGACAGGGGGACGAGCAGTACTTC.

The J gene is TRBJ1-5, the V gene TRBV6-5; D is unclear. This CDR3 comprises 13 residues. Germline CDR1 reads MNHEY; CDR2 reads SVGAGI. V was cut by 6 bases and J by 3 bases, with 9 bases left in between. The CDR3 nucleotides are TGTGCCAGCAGAGACAACAACAATCAGCCCCAGCATTTT. Translating gives CASRDNNNQPQHF.

This clonotype was counted a few times. The chain has TRBV4-1 and TRBJ2-3; no firm D call. This CDR3 comprises 17 residues. Trimming pared 0 bases from V and 2 bases from J, leaving 15 bases between. Germline loops: CDR1 MGHRA, CDR2 YSYEKL. CDR3 coding DNA: TGCGCCAGCAGCCAAGATCCTGAACCGATATTCACAGATACGCAGTATTTT. It translates to CASSQDPEPIFTDTQYF.

This chain joins TRBV27 and TRBJ2-1; TRBD2 might be the D (5 bases). The CDR3 spans 16 residues. With 0 bases removed from V and 0 bases from J, the gap between germline ends came to 9 bases. CDR1 is MNHEY and CDR2 is SMNVEV in the germline V gene (reference sequence). The CDR3 sequence is CASSLSSGSSYNEQFF. The CDR3 DNA sequence: TGTGCCAGCAGTTTATCAAGCGGCAGCTCCTACAATGAGCAGTTCTTC.

Comments on this clonotype: A much bigger clone sits one base away, suggesting this may be a read error. The genes are TRBV29-1 and TRBJ2-1, with D tentatively TRBD1 (5 bases). V lost 4 bases and J lost 10, with 14 bases in between. Germline V gives CDR1 SQVTM, CDR2 ANQGSEA. The CDR3 consists of 12 residues. CDR3 nucleotide sequence: TGCAGCGTTGTAGCAGGGCCCTACGAGCAGTTCTTC. Residues: CSVVAGPYEQFF.

This clonotype occurred a few times. V and J are TRBV9 and TRBJ2-2; D possibly corresponds to TRBD2 (5 bases). Germline V gene sequence: CDR1 SGDLS, CDR2 YYNGEE. This CDR3 has 12 residues. V was clipped by 5 bases and J by 8 bases, with 10 bases between them. CDR3 nucleotides: TGTGCCAGCAGGGAAGAGGGAGGGGAGCTGTTTTTT. Protein product: CASREEGGELFF.

This clonotype was found a few times. The V call is TRBV18, the J call TRBJ2-3; possibly TRBD2 for D (6 bases). The CDR3 extends over 15 amino acids. Germline CDR1 is KGHSH and CDR2 is LQKENI. The V gene lost 3 bases and the J gene lost 0 bases, with 10 bases spanning the gap. CDR3 in amino acids: CASSPKRGSTDTQYF. CDR3 nucleotides: TGTGCCAGCTCACCCAAACGGGGGAGCACAGATACGCAGTATTTT.

Only a few counts were recorded for this clonotype. The rearrangement links TRBV6-1 to TRBJ2-7; D possibly corresponds to TRBD1 (6 bases). Per germline, CDR1 MNHNS and CDR2 SASEGT. The CDR3 extends over 13 amino acids. V was trimmed by 1 base and J by 7 bases, leaving 11 bases between them. The CDR3: CASSEELRGEQYF. In DNA form, the CDR3 reads TGTGCCAGCAGTGAAGAACTCAGGGGAGAGCAGTACTTC.

This clonotype was seen more than once but under ten times. V usage is TRBV6-2 or TRBV6-3 and J usage is TRBJ1-6, with D hard to call. The CDR3 totals 15 residues. Between the trimmed V and J ends, which lost 0 bases and 9 bases, there was a span of 12 bases. Per germline, CDR1 MNHEY and CDR2 SVGEGT. The CDR3 DNA follows: TGTGCCAGCAGTTACTCATCCGGCAGCAGTTCACCCCTCCACTTT. Its translation is CASSYSSGSSSPLHF.

The V call is TRBV28, the J call TRBJ2-1; 10 bases align to TRBD1. V trimming: 4 bases; J trimming: 2 bases; junction bases outside the gene matches: 8. This CDR3 has 17 residues. Looked up from germline, CDR1 is MDHEN and CDR2 is SYDVKM. The CDR3 spells CASSSTPDRGAYNEQFF. The DNA of the CDR3 is TGTGCCAGCAGTTCGACACCGGACAGGGGGGCCTACAATGAGCAGTTCTTC.

The rearrangement links TRBV20-1 to TRBJ2-1; 9 bases align to TRBD2. This CDR3 region has 16 residues. J gave up 6 bases and V 2 bases, and 11 bases lay outside the gene matches. CDR1 is DFQATT, CDR2 SNEGSKA, per germline (reference sequence). Here the CDR3 DNA reads TGCAGTGCTAGAACCTACTCTAGCGGGGTACTCAATGAGCAGTTCTTC. As protein: CSARTYSSGVLNEQFF.

J is TRBJ2-5 and V is TRBV6-2 or TRBV6-3, with 10 positions matching TRBD1. The CDR3 is 16 amino acids. The germline CDR1 and CDR2 sequences are MNHEY and SVGEGT. The junction had 10 bases not matched to a gene; V was cut back by 4 bases and J by 5 bases. CDR3 DNA: TGTGCCAGCAGTTCCCGGGACAGGGGTTATTACGAGACCCAGTACTTC. Translating gives CASSSRDRGYYETQYF.